The following is a T cell receptor beta chain sequence with its context. The sample belongs to a study of cytomegalovirus exposure and HLA in healthy donors. V shed 2 bases and J 3 bases; nucleotides not matched to a gene: 9. The CDR3 consists of 16 residues. CDR1 is LGHNA, CDR2 YSLEER, per germline. The PCR was carried out with 60 Vbeta primers and 13 Jbeta primers. Produced via immunoSEQ multiplex PCR; TCRdb's table is partial and in-frame only. The profile shows 150,000 to 250,000 clones, 65% to 90% of them singletons. The chain combines TRBV4-3 with TRBJ2-7, with TRBD1 identical over 8 bases. Material: PBMCs. The clonotype was recovered from a woman aged 50 to 65 in good health and CMV-seronegative. The CDR3 DNA reads TGCGCCAGCAGCCAAAGCTGGACAGGGAAGTTCTACGAGCAGTACTTC. Its protein product is CASSQSWTGKFYEQYF.